This is a list of T cell receptor beta chains from one sample in a study of blood T cells in healthy people across ages. TCRdb independently ran MiXCR on the 5' RACE reads; one entry per CDR3 protein. The sample gives fewer than 800,000 distinct CDR3 sequences, around 48% of which show up once; roughly a third is in the top ten. Sequencing was performed on blood. Every receptor here comes from a woman aged 60-70 years in good health. CDR3s include the opening cysteine and the closing phenylalanine or tryptophan. The D gene is left open where the match is weak. The size field is filled for only some rows; it gives once, few, many or a size class.

>TRBD2|TRBV24-1|.|TRBJ2-7
CATNSGRGSYEQYF
TGTGCCACCAATAGCGGGAGAGGATCCTACGAGCAGTACTTC
>.|TRBV3-1|many|TRBJ2-7
CASSQDGGFGTYEQYF
TGTGCCAGCAGCCAAGATGGGGGATTTGGGACCTACGAGCAGTACTTC
>.|TRBV29-1|.|TRBJ1-2
CSVTTETNYGYTF
TGCAGCGTAACGACAGAGACTAACTATGGCTACACCTTC
>.|TRBV5-1|.|TRBJ2-3
CASSLPRGTSTDTQYF
TGCGCCAGCAGCTTGCCTCGCGGAACTAGCACAGATACGCAGTATTTT
>.|TRBV27|.|TRBJ1-5
CASSRMGQPQHF
TGTGCCAGCAGCCGAATGGGTCAGCCCCAGCATTTT
>TRBD2|TRBV7-3|.|TRBJ2-5
CASSPSSGGETQYF
TGTGCCAGCAGTCCGTCTTCGGGGGGAGAGACCCAGTACTTC
>.|TRBV28|.|TRBJ2-1
CASSTRGSSYNEQFF
TGTGCCAGCAGTACCAGGGGAAGCTCCTACAATGAGCAGTTCTTC
>.|TRBV3-1|many|TRBJ2-7
CASSQHGYEQYF
TGTGCCAGCAGCCAACATGGGTACGAGCAGTACTTC
>.|TRBV27|.|TRBJ1-2
CASATNGDSNYGYTF
TGTGCCAGCGCTACAAACGGGGATTCTAACTATGGCTACACCTTC
>.|TRBV7-2|.|TRBJ1-1
CASSLKGLEAFF
TGTGCCAGCAGCTTAAAAGGGCTTGAAGCTTTCTTT
>.|TRBV12-3/TRBV12-4|few|TRBJ1-4
CASSPTGDGKLFF
TGTGCCAGCAGTCCCACTGGGGACGGAAAACTGTTTTTT
>.|TRBV28|few|TRBJ2-3
CASSPPAHHTDTQYF
TGTGCCAGCAGTCCTCCGGCCCACCACACAGATACGCAGTATTTT
>TRBD1|TRBV6-2/TRBV6-3|.|TRBJ2-2
CASSYRGHGTGELFF
TGTGCCAGCAGTTACAGGGGGCATGGCACCGGGGAGCTGTTTTTT
>TRBD1|TRBV28|.|TRBJ2-7
CASKPPPGTGAYEQYF
TGTGCCAGCAAACCTCCGCCCGGGACAGGGGCGTACGAGCAGTACTTC
>.|TRBV20-1|.|TRBJ2-3
CSARDTGQDTQYF
TGCAGTGCTAGAGACACAGGGCAAGATACGCAGTATTTT
>.|TRBV7-6|.|TRBJ2-5
CASSLWSPQARGEETQYF
TGTGCCAGCAGCTTATGGTCCCCCCAGGCCAGGGGTGAAGAGACCCAGTACTTC
>.|TRBV6-1|many|TRBJ1-5
CARCTQENSLYSNQPQHF
TGTGCCAGATGCACCCAGGAAAATTCCCTATATAGCAATCAGCCCCAGCATTTT
>.|TRBV3-1|.|TRBJ1-2
CASSQVRGPPGGYTF
TGTGCCAGCAGCCAAGTCCGGGGCCCACCCGGTGGCTACACCTTC
>TRBD1|TRBV12-3/TRBV12-4|many|TRBJ1-2
CASSFETGGYGYTF
TGTGCCAGCAGTTTTGAGACAGGGGGCTATGGCTACACCTTC
>.|TRBV4-2|.|TRBJ2-4
CASSQDVREFALAKTIQYF
TGTGCCAGCAGCCAAGATGTCCGGGAGTTTGCCTTAGCCAAAACCATTCAGTACTTC
>TRBD2|TRBV7-2|.|TRBJ2-5
CASSLAPPLAVQETQYF
TGTGCCAGCAGCTTAGCCCCCCCCCTAGCGGTTCAAGAGACCCAGTACTTC
>.|TRBV11-2|.|TRBJ2-2
CASSPLAGTTGELFF
TGTGCCAGCAGCCCCCTCGCGGGGACCACCGGGGAGCTGTTTTTT
>TRBD2|TRBV5-1|.|TRBJ2-7
CASSLDIGTSGYEQYF
TGCGCCAGCAGCCTGGACATTGGGACTAGCGGTTACGAGCAGTACTTC
>TRBD2|TRBV5-4|.|TRBJ2-1
CASSRGGSGRALSEQFF
TGTGCCAGCAGCCGGGGGGGCAGCGGGAGGGCCCTCAGTGAGCAGTTCTTC
>TRBD2|TRBV20-1|.|TRBJ2-7
CSAQGTSGSYEQYF
TGCAGTGCCCAAGGGACTAGCGGCTCCTACGAGCAGTACTTC
>.|TRBV10-3|.|TRBJ1-3
CAISESQKSGNTIYF
TGTGCCATCAGTGAAAGCCAGAAATCTGGAAACACCATATATTTT
>.|TRBV9|.|TRBJ1-2
CASSVWEGTGRGYTF
TGTGCCAGCAGCGTATGGGAAGGAACCGGCCGGGGCTACACCTTC
>.|TRBV20-1|few|TRBJ2-7
CSARGRIPYEQYF
TGCAGTGCCAGAGGCCGAATCCCCTACGAGCAGTACTTC